Included here is one TCR beta chain sequence, with context. What antigen it recognizes has not been identified. Nothing much larger sits one base from this clone, and base qualities are not available. The sample is drawn from a study of blood T cell repertoires in COVID-19 (dated by TCRdb to about 2020). At the level of the whole study: Samples from collaborators originated in the United States, Italy and Spain and spanned both the acute and convalescent phases of COVID-19. The material from the prospective study consisted of cDNA or gDNA derived from T cells, B-cell-depleted T cells, or PBMCs. Deeply sampled blood TCRbeta repertoires from subjects exposed to, actively infected with, or recovered from COVID-19 were included in the dataset. The repertoires were released in a freely available public database meant as a resource for research on the immune response to SARS-CoV-2. Samples came from the ongoing ImmuneRACE study (first 160 participants) plus 1,254 subjects from 6 global collaborators. Sample metadata almost always included a de-identified subject ID, COVID-19 status, age in years and sex. Where available, HLA class I and class II types were obtained from metadata supplied by the sample provider rather than from assay-based typing. Study-wide conclusions, independent of this receptor: The amount of clinical and demographic metadata varied by source and participant and was provided uncurated.

In Seattle, one collaborating source enrolled patients while the infection was active and tracked those patients longitudinally over the course of disease. Collaborating institutions collected whole blood in K2EDTA tubes following their own protocols. For TCRbeta analysis, collaborators shipped samples as frozen whole blood, isolated PBMCs, or DNA extracted from either of those sample types. TCRbeta CDR3 regions were amplified from genomic DNA using the immunoSEQ Assay, a bias-controlled multiplex PCR. As for the original processing: The number of nucleated cells in each sample was estimated from the amplification of reference gene primers within the assay. Sequence reads were collapsed and filtered to measure the absolute abundance of every unique TCRbeta CDR3 rearrangement. Productive Simpson clonality was computed per sample as the square root of Simpson's diversity index over productive rearrangements. The source is immuneACCESS, and TCRdb retained only in-frame sequences with V and J called. Part of the clones is not carried over; for the studies checked, unresolved V genes explain less than half of this, and the remainder is unexplained. Clone size and the V and J calls come from that table; the DNA yielded D and trimming. For this sample there are tens of thousands of clones; 89% appear just once. Around 2.9% of the sample lies in the top ten.

The CDR3, from cysteine to phenylalanine, totals 17 residues. The read is trimmed to its CDR3 DNA, 51 bases read in frame from base 1. Sequences SEHNR (CDR1) and FQNEAQ (CDR2) are obtained from the germline V gene (reference sequence). Trimming at the junction amounts to 4 bases on V and 3 bases on J, and the germline ends lie 18 bases apart. The specimen was peripheral blood. The clonotype originates from a man between 45 and 60 years old with COVID-19, enrolled during active disease. This receptor chain uses TRBV7-9 and TRBJ1-4; TRBD1 is a weak D gene call, 6 bases matching. CDR3 region: CASSYLTGNFANEKLFF. The nucleotides read TGTGCCAGCAGCTACCTAACAGGGAATTTTGCTAATGAAAAACTGTTTTTT.